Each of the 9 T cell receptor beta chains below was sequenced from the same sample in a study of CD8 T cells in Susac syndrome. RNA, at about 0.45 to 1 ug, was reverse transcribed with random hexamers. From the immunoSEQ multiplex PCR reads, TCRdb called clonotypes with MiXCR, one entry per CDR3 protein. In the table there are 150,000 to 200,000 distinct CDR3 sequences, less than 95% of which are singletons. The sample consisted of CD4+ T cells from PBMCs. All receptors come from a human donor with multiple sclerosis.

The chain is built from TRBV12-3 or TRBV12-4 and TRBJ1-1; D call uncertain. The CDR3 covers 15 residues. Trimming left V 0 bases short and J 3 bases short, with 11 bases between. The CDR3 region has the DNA TGTGCCAGCAGTTTAGCGCGGGTCCAGGACACTGAAGCTTTCTTT. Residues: CASSLARVQDTEAFF.

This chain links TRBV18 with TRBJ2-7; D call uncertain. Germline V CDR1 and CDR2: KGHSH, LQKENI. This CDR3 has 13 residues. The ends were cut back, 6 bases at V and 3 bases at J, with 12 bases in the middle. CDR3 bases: TGTGCCAGCTCGGTCAGTGGAGACTACGAGCAGTACTTC. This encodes CASSVSGDYEQYF.

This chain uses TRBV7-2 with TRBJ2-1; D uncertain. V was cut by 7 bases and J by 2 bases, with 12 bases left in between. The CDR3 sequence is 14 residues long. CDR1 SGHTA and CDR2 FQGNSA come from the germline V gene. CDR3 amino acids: CASTSLRAYNEQFF. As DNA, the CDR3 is TGTGCCAGCACCTCTTTGCGCGCCTACAATGAGCAGTTCTTC.

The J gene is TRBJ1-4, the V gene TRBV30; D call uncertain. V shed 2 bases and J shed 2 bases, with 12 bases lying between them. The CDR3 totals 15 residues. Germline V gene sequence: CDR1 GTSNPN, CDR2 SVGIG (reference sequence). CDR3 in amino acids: CAWSLSGATNEKLFF. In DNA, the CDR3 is TGTGCCTGGAGTCTCTCGGGAGCCACTAATGAAAAACTGTTTTTT. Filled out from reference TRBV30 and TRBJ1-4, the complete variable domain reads SQTIHQWPATLVQPVGSPLSLECTVEGTSNPNLYWYRQAAGRGLQLLFYSVGIGQISSEVPQNLSASRPQDRQFILSSKKLLLSDSGFYLCAWSLSGATNEKLFFGSGTQLSVL.

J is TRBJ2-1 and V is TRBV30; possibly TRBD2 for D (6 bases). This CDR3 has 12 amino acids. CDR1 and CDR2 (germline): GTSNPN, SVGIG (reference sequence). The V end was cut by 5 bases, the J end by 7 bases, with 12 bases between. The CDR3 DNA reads TGTGCCTGGGGGGGGTTGAGGAATGAGCAGTTCTTC. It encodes CAWGGLRNEQFF. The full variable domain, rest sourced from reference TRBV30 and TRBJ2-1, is SQTIHQWPATLVQPVGSPLSLECTVEGTSNPNLYWYRQAAGRGLQLLFYSVGIGQISSEVPQNLSASRPQDRQFILSSKKLLLSDSGFYLCAWGGLRNEQFFGPGTRLTVL.

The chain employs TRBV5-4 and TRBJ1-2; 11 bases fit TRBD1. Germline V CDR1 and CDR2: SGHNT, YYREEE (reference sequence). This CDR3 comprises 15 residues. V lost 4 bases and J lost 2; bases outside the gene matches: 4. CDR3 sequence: CASSEDRGHNYGYTF. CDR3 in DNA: TGTGCCAGCAGCGAGGACAGGGGGCACAACTATGGCTACACCTTC. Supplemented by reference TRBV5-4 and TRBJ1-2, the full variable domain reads ETGVTQSPTHLIKTRGQQVTLRCSSQSGHNTVSWYQQALGQGPQFIFQYYREEENGRGNFPPRFSGLQFPNYSSELNVNALELDDSALYLCASSEDRGHNYGYTFGSGTRLTVV.

The CDR3 coding sequence is TGTGCCAGCAGTTTCCCGGGACAGGGGACTTCTGGGGCCAACGTCCTGACTTTC. Its protein product is CASSFPGQGTSGANVLTF. The chain links TRBV6-2 or TRBV6-3 to TRBJ2-6; 10 bases agree with TRBD1. J lost 1 base, V lost 4 bases, and 7 bases had no gene match. Germline V gene lookup returns CDR1 MNHEY and CDR2 SVGEGT. The CDR3 has 18 residues.

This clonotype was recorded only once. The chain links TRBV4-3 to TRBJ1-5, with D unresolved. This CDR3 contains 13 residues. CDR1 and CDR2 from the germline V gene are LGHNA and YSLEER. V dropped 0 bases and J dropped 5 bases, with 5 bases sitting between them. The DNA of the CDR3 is TGCGCCAGCAGCCAAGAAGGTGATCAGCCCCAGCATTTT. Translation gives CASSQEGDQPQHF.

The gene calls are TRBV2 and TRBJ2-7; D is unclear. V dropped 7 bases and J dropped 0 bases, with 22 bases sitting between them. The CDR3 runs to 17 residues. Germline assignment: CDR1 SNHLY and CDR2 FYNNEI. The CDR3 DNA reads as TGTGCCAGCATGTATGTTACTAAGCGAACGAGCTCCTACGAGCAGTACTTC. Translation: CASMYVTKRTSSYEQYF.